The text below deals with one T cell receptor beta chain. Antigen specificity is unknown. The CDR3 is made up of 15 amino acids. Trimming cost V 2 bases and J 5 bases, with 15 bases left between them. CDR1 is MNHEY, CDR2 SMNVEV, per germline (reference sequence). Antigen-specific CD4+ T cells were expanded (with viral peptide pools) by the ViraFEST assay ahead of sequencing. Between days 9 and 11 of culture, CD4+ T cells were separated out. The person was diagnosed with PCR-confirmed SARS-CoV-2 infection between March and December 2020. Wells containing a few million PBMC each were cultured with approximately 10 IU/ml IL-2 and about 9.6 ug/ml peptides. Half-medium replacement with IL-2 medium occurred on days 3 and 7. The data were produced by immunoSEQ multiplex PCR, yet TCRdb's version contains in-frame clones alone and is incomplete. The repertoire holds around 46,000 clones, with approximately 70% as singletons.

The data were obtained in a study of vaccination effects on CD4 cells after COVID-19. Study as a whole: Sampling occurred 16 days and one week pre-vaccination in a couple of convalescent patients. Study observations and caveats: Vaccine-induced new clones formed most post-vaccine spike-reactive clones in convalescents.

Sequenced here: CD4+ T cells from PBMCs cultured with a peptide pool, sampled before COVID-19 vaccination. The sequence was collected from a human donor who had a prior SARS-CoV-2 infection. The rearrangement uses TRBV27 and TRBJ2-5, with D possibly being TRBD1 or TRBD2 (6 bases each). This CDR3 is CASSLILQGRETQYF. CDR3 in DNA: TGTGCCAGCAGTTTAATACTGCAGGGGAGGGAGACCCAGTACTTC.